This TCR beta chain was identified in a study of blood T cell repertoires in COVID-19 (dated by TCRdb to about 2020). For the wider study: The collaborator samples originated in the United States, Italy and Spain and spanned the acute and convalescent phases of COVID-19. Where HLA class I and class II types were available, the types were taken from metadata supplied by the sample provider, not from assay-based typing. The repertoires were released in a freely available public database intended as a resource for research on the immune response to SARS-CoV-2. A de-identified subject ID, COVID-19 status, age in years and sex were almost always included in the sample metadata. The samples were drawn from two sources: the first 160 participants of the ongoing ImmuneRACE study, and about 1,300 subjects contributed by 6 global collaborators. Subjects who had been exposed to COVID-19, were actively infected with it, or had recovered from it provided the deeply sampled blood TCRbeta repertoires that made up the dataset. The material from the prospective study consisted of cDNA or gDNA derived from T cells, B-cell-depleted T cells, or PBMCs. The full study reports these points: Clinical and demographic metadata were provided uncurated, with the amount varying by source and participant.

About this clone: There is no known antigen for this receptor. Per-base qualities were not stored, and no clone one base away is much larger.

Trimming takes 6 bases off V and 7 bases off J; junction bases not matched to a gene: 3. CDR1 and CDR2 are drawn from the germline V gene (reference sequence): DFQATT, SNEGSKA. The CDR3 contains 11 residues, cysteine and phenylalanine counted. Just CDR3 DNA is preserved here, 33 bases in frame from base 1. Whole blood was collected in K2EDTA tubes by collaborating institutions according to the institutions' own protocols. For TCRbeta analysis, collaborators shipped samples as frozen whole blood, isolated PBMCs, or DNA extracted from either of those sample types. TCRbeta CDR3 regions were amplified from genomic DNA using the immunoSEQ Assay, a bias-controlled multiplex PCR. Per the source publication's procedure: Nucleated cell counts per sample were estimated from amplification of reference gene primers within the assay. Sequence reads were collapsed and filtered to measure the absolute abundance of every unique TCRbeta CDR3 rearrangement. For each sample, productive Simpson clonality was calculated as the square root of Simpson's diversity index across productive rearrangements. In TCRdb, the immuneACCESS table is reduced to in-frame sequences with V and J assigned. These tables do not hold every clone; where another copy was compared, an unresolved V gene accounts for under half, and the others remain unexplained. That table furnishes V, J and clone size, whereas the DNA furnished D and trimming. In all, the sample holds 50,000 to 70,000 clones, and around 83% of those were seen once. The ten largest clones capture 5.5% to 6% of the sample.

Sequenced: peripheral blood. The TCR originated in a woman in her sixties with acute or convalescent COVID-19. This receptor chain uses TRBV20-1 and TRBJ2-4; the central 7 bases match TRBD1. For the CDR3, the sequence is CSAQTGNIQYF. The bases read TGCAGTGCCCAGACAGGGAACATTCAGTACTTC.